A selection of T cell receptor beta chains follows, all from one sample in a study of shared clonotypes between healthy human individuals. Profiling relied on immunoSEQ multiplex PCR, and the TCRdb table lists in-frame clones only, not all of them. Of 2,500,000 or so clones in the sample, 93% are singletons; the top ten hold 0.36%. The sequencing sample was made of naive CD4+ T cells from PBMCs. The receptors here all came from a man between 18 and 35 years old in good health. Some clones in this sample may be carry-over from other donors' samples. Both conserved end residues are part of each CDR3. A D gene is named only where the DNA matches it firmly. Clone size is stated in some rows and not others, as once, few, many or a class when expanded.

-	TRBJ1-3	TRBV9	-	CASSGGASGNTIYF	TGTGCCAGCAGCGGGGGGGCCTCTGGAAACACCATATATTTT
-	TRBJ2-1	TRBV5-4	TRBD1	CASSWPPGQGGDEQFF	TGTGCCAGCAGCTGGCCGCCGGGACAGGGTGGGGATGAGCAGTTCTTC
-	TRBJ1-1	TRBV19	-	CASRHHQVGNEAFF	TGTGCCAGTAGGCACCACCAGGTGGGAAATGAAGCTTTCTTT
-	TRBJ2-7	TRBV11-3	TRBD1	CASSLNRGREQYF	TGTGCCAGCAGCTTAAACAGGGGGCGCGAGCAGTACTTC
few	TRBJ1-2	TRBV7-9	-	CASSLDIRGYGYTF	TGTGCCAGCAGCTTAGACATTCGAGGGTACGGCTACACCTTC
-	TRBJ2-5	TRBV4-3	TRBD2	CASSHKLGGIRTQYF	TGCGCCAGCAGCCATAAGTTGGGGGGGATACGGACCCAGTACTTC
-	TRBJ2-7	TRBV6-5	TRBD2	CATAVTSGSEQYF	TGTGCCACCGCTGTTACTAGCGGGAGCGAGCAGTACTTC
-	TRBJ2-7	TRBV28	-	CASSFWGEQYF	TGTGCCAGCAGTTTTTGGGGGGAGCAGTACTTC
-	TRBJ1-2	TRBV14	-	CASSQKARGVQGYTF	TGTGCCAGCAGCCAGAAGGCCCGGGGAGTTCAAGGCTACACCTTC
-	TRBJ1-1	TRBV4-3	TRBD1	CASSHWTGGMNTEAFF	TGCGCCAGCAGCCATTGGACAGGGGGGATGAACACTGAAGCTTTCTTT
-	TRBJ1-1	TRBV7-2	-	CASIPDYWDTEAFF	TGTGCCAGCATCCCTGACTATTGGGACACTGAAGCTTTCTTT
-	TRBJ2-1	TRBV5-1	-	CASSSIPAGEQFF	TGCGCCAGCAGCTCGATCCCGGCGGGTGAGCAGTTCTTC
-	TRBJ1-3	TRBV5-4	TRBD1	CASSIRQGGTGNTIYF	TGTGCCAGCAGCATACGCCAGGGGGGCACAGGAAACACCATATATTTT
-	TRBJ1-2	TRBV10-3	TRBD1	CATDRDRGEGSGYTF	TGTGCCACGGACCGGGACAGGGGCGAAGGAAGTGGCTACACCTTC
-	TRBJ2-7	TRBV4-3	TRBD1	CASSQEGGDEQYF	TGCGCCAGCAGCCAAGAAGGGGGCGACGAGCAGTACTTC
-	TRBJ2-2	TRBV4-3	-	CASSQIVSGELFF	TGCGCCAGCAGCCAAATCGTATCCGGGGAGCTGTTTTTT
-	TRBJ2-1	TRBV5-1	-	CASGTDSSSYNEQFF	TGCGCCAGCGGAACTGACTCAAGCTCCTACAATGAGCAGTTCTTC
-	TRBJ2-7	TRBV2	TRBD2	CASTERERGPGDEQYF	TGTGCCAGCACCGAAAGGGAGCGGGGGCCGGGCGACGAGCAGTACTTC
-	TRBJ2-2	TRBV19	-	CASRQFLNTGELFF	TGTGCCAGTCGACAGTTTCTGAACACCGGGGAGCTGTTTTTT
-	TRBJ2-3	TRBV7-2	-	CASSLSGPTDTQYF	TGTGCCAGCAGCTTAAGCGGACCCACAGATACGCAGTATTTT
-	TRBJ2-3	TRBV21-1	-	CASGCGSSPDTQYF	TGTGCCAGCGGTTGCGGGAGTAGTCCAGATACGCAGTATTTT
few	TRBJ1-1	TRBV29-1	-	CSGGQTNTEAFF	TGCAGCGGAGGACAGACTAACACTGAAGCTTTCTTT
-	TRBJ2-2	TRBV10-3	TRBD2	CAISESTGRGLNTGELFF	TGTGCCATCAGTGAGTCGACTGGGCGGGGACTAAACACCGGGGAGCTGTTTTTT
-	TRBJ2-7	TRBV2	TRBD1	CASSTGQVSEQYF	TGTGCCAGCAGTACTGGACAGGTATCCGAGCAGTACTTC
-	TRBJ1-1	TRBV28	-	CASSLLIEGGAFF	TGTGCCAGCAGTTTACTTATCGAGGGGGGAGCTTTCTTT
-	TRBJ2-3	TRBV5-1	TRBD1	CASSIGTVTDTQYF	TGCGCCAGCAGCATTGGGACAGTCACAGATACGCAGTATTTT
once	TRBJ2-7	TRBV28	-	CASSLWKRTKTYEQYF	TGTGCCAGCAGTTTATGGAAGCGGACCAAAACCTACGAGCAGTACTTC
once	TRBJ1-1	TRBV6-6	-	CASTGSSFTEAFF	TGTGCCAGCACAGGGTCGTCGTTCACTGAAGCTTTCTTT
-	TRBJ2-1	TRBV5-1	TRBD1	CASSFRQGGVYEQFF	TGCGCCAGCAGCTTCCGACAGGGGGGAGTCTATGAGCAGTTCTTC
-	TRBJ2-3	TRBV7-3	-	CASSPVVGGSAQYF	TGTGCCAGCAGCCCGGTAGTTGGGGGATCCGCACAGTATTTT
-	TRBJ2-1	TRBV5-1	TRBD2	CASSPGLAGHYNEQFF	TGCGCCAGCAGCCCCGGACTAGCGGGCCACTACAATGAGCAGTTCTTC
-	TRBJ2-3	TRBV5-5	TRBD1	CASSLWTGTYTDTQYF	TGTGCCAGCAGCTTGTGGACAGGGACCTACACAGATACGCAGTATTTT
-	TRBJ2-3	TRBV11-2	-	CASSLDPLVGTTDTQYF	TGTGCCAGCAGCTTAGATCCGCTAGTTGGGACCACAGATACGCAGTATTTT
-	TRBJ2-1	TRBV7-3	TRBD2	CASSRTSGLYNEQFF	TGTGCCAGCAGTCGTACTAGCGGACTTTACAATGAGCAGTTCTTC
-	TRBJ2-1	TRBV5-1	-	CASRPGPSISYNEQFF	TGCGCCAGCAGACCGGGACCATCGATCTCCTACAATGAGCAGTTCTTC
-	TRBJ2-7	TRBV10-3	TRBD1	CAISQQGDSYEQYF	TGTGCCATCAGTCAACAGGGGGATTCCTACGAGCAGTACTTC
-	TRBJ1-4	TRBV28	-	CASSSSRGGTNEKLFF	TGTGCCAGCAGCTCGTCCAGGGGCGGCACTAATGAAAAACTGTTTTTT
-	TRBJ2-5	TRBV7-8	-	CASSLARGEETQYF	TGTGCCAGCAGCTTAGCGCGCGGGGAAGAGACCCAGTACTTC
-	TRBJ1-3	TRBV2	-	CASSDRRAPSGNTIYF	TGTGCCAGCAGTGACCGGAGGGCCCCCTCTGGAAACACCATATATTTT
-	TRBJ1-2	TRBV19	TRBD1	CASSMNRGPSGYTF	TGTGCCAGTAGTATGAACAGGGGGCCTTCTGGCTACACCTTC
-	TRBJ2-5	TRBV4-2	TRBD2	CASSQETSGPQETQYF	TGTGCCAGCAGCCAAGAGACTAGCGGGCCTCAAGAGACCCAGTACTTC
-	TRBJ2-4	TRBV6-5	-	CASSYSKWTKNIQYF	TGTGCCAGCAGTTACTCGAAATGGACCAAAAACATTCAGTACTTC
-	TRBJ2-6	TRBV18	-	CASSLGRLSSGANVLTF	TGTGCCAGCTCATTAGGCAGACTAAGCTCTGGGGCCAACGTCCTGACTTTC
-	TRBJ2-5	TRBV5-8	TRBD2	CASSLLAGGQETQYF	TGTGCCAGCAGCTTACTAGCGGGAGGCCAAGAGACCCAGTACTTC
-	TRBJ2-5	TRBV28	-	CASSSSRSPTQYF	-
-	TRBJ2-1	TRBV4-1	TRBD2	CASSSFAPASGSNEQFF	TGCGCCAGCAGCTCGTTCGCTCCGGCTAGCGGGAGCAATGAGCAGTTCTTC
-	TRBJ1-2	TRBV28	-	CASSWGRITYGYTF	TGTGCCAGCAGTTGGGGCCGGATAACTTATGGCTACACCTTC
-	TRBJ2-4	TRBV5-8	-	CASSRQELAKNIQYF	TGTGCCAGCAGCCGGCAGGAATTAGCCAAAAACATTCAGTACTTC
once	TRBJ1-3	TRBV4-2	TRBD1	CASSQDPTGGPLYF	TGTGCCAGCAGCCAAGACCCGACAGGGGGTCCCCTATATTTT
-	TRBJ2-7	TRBV28	-	CASSFRGHEQYF	TGTGCCAGCAGTTTCAGGGGTCACGAGCAGTACTTC
few	TRBJ1-5	TRBV21-1	-	CASRQGGNQPQHF	TGTGCCAGCCGCCAAGGCGGCAATCAGCCCCAGCATTTT
-	TRBJ2-1	TRBV4-2	-	CASSQEVRSNEQFF	TGTGCCAGCAGCCAAGAGGTTCGGTCCAATGAGCAGTTCTTC
-	TRBJ1-2	TRBV4-3	-	CASSQATGDYGYTF	TGCGCCAGCAGCCAAGCGACAGGAGACTATGGCTACACCTTC
-	TRBJ2-4	TRBV7-9	-	CASGEGEYF	TGTGCCAGTGGGGAGGGGGAGTACTTC
few	TRBJ2-7	TRBV19	TRBD1	CASRPGQGALDQYF	TGTGCCAGTAGACCGGGACAGGGGGCGCTGGATCAGTACTTC
-	TRBJ1-3	TRBV7-9	-	CASSPSDGYSGNTIYF	TGTGCCAGCAGCCCGTCCGACGGGTACTCTGGAAACACCATATATTTT
-	TRBJ1-1	TRBV6-5	TRBD1	CASRTHRGYTEAFF	TGTGCCAGCAGGACACACAGGGGGTACACTGAAGCTTTCTTT
-	TRBJ2-1	TRBV6-4	TRBD2	CASSATSGRADEQFF	TGTGCCAGCAGTGCCACTAGCGGGAGGGCCGATGAGCAGTTCTTC
-	TRBJ2-7	TRBV29-1	-	CSVNEGYEQYF	TGCAGCGTAAACGAGGGTTACGAGCAGTACTTC